This paragraph covers one T cell receptor (beta chain) sequence. The antigen it binds to is not known. Base quality data are lacking; no much larger clone is found one base away. Systemically healthy Caucasian individuals from Russia, some 38 in total and aged about 6 to 95 years, were included as donors. Around 9.9 milliliters of peripheral blood were collected from each donor into EDTA-treated Vacutainer tubes. Ficoll-Paque density-gradient centrifugation was used to isolate PBMCs, with at least 6.5 million per sample. Total RNA was extracted from PBMCs with Trizol reagent, with at least 5 micrograms obtained per sample. For every donor, flow cytometry on a PBMC aliquot measured the percentage of naive CD45RAhigh/CD27high T cells. To prepare the library, 5' RACE was applied. These reads were obtained on an Illumina HiSeq 2500. A second roughly 7 to 11 cycle PCR used a sample-barcoded 5' primer and a J-beta primer mix. A template-switch 5' adaptor carrying 12 random nucleotides introduced a unique molecular identifier onto each TCR beta cDNA molecule. Each sample yielded at least 3 million CDR3-containing paired-end reads. The Mint cDNA synthesis kit, primed by a TRBC-specific oligonucleotide, was used to synthesize first-strand cDNA from all RNA. Following uracil-DNA glycosylase treatment, all cDNA underwent a first 18-cycle PCR with the universal primers M1SS and BC2_uni_R. From the authors' description of their analysis: For normalization, 1 million high-quality reads, each with a distinct molecular identifier, were randomly selected from each sample. Instead of being binned into consensus sequences, reads that shared molecular identifiers were thrown out. MiTCR, run with a Q25 quality threshold and the strictest error-elimination algorithm, handled CDR3 identification, clonotype clustering and error correction. Lower-bound total TCR beta diversity was estimated with a nonparametric unseen species model using Euler transformation. TCRdb itself trimmed the public reads at Q25 with fastp, ran MiXCR and retained productive beta chains. Entries that share a CDR3 protein sequence are merged under the most common genes and DNA. In this record, the V and J calls reflect TCRdb's handling and not the investigators' own analysis. The sample includes 700,000 to 850,000 distinct CDR3 sequences, with less than 70% observed a single time. The top ten hold around 40% of the sample.

The data are from a study of blood T cells in healthy people across ages (dated by TCRdb to about 2015). For the wider study: In model experiments, roughly one uniquely barcoded TCR beta cDNA molecule per two T cells was captured by template switching. To avoid experimental bias, donors of different ages were randomly spread across the sequencing lanes. For two donors (one aged 18 to 29 and one aged 80 or older), the study analyzed two additional independent replicas of 1 million unique cDNA reads from the same blood draw. The donors were divided into four age groups: young (average about 15 years), middle-aged (approximately 41), aged (approximately 62) and long-lived (82). Using deep sequencing normalized with unique cDNA molecular identifiers, the study measured how TCR beta repertoire diversity changes with age. Broad study findings and their caveats: Because profiling used bulk unsorted PBMCs, naive and antigen-experienced compartments could not be compared conclusively. Because donor CMV infection status was unknown, age-related changes in expanded clonotypes were potentially confounded. There was a strong correlation between observed TCR beta diversity and the percentage of naive T cells measured by flow cytometry. As age increased, observed TCR beta diversity per million T cells dropped in a roughly linear way, and a significant reduction was already evident by age about 40. Estimates of total diversity from one million sequenced T cells were regarded as lower bounds and underestimates. Compared with the aged group, the long-lived group had more naive CD4+ T cells, fewer expanded clones and increased TCR diversity, suggesting age selection.

Taken from cysteine to phenylalanine, the CDR3 has 9 residues. The only DNA kept is the CDR3, 27 bases in frame from the first base. V lost 3 bases and J lost 15 bases; the stretch between them is 9 bases long. Via the germline V gene, CDR1 is SQVTM and CDR2 ANQGSEA. The specimen sequenced was blood. Rearrangement joined TRBV29-1 to TRBJ2-1, with no confidently assigned D gene. The sequence was obtained from a man older than 75 in good health. The DNA sequence follows: TGCAGCGTTGAGGAAGGTCGGTTCTTC. It codes for CSVEEGRFF.